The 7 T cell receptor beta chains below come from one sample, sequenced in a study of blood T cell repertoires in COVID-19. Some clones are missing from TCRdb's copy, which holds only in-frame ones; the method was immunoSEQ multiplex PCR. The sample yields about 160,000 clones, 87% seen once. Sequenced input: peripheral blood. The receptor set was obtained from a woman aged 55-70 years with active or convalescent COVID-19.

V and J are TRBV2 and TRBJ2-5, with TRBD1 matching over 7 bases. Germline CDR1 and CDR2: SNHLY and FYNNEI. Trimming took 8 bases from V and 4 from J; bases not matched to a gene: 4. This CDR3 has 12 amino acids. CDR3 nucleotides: TGTGCCAGCGACAGGGAAGGAGAGACCCAGTACTTC. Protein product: CASDREGETQYF.

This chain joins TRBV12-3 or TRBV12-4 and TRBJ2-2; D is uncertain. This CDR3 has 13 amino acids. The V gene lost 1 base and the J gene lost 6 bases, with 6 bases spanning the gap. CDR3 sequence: CASSLGVAGELFF. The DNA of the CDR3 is TGTGCCAGCAGTTTAGGCGTAGCCGGGGAGCTGTTTTTT.

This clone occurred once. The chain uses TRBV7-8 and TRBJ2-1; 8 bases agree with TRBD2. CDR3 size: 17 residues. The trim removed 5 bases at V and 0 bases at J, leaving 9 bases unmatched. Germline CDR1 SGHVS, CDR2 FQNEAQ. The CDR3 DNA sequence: TGTGCCAGCAGCCCCGGGGTAGCGGGGCGCTCCTACAATGAGCAGTTCTTC. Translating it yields CASSPGVAGRSYNEQFF. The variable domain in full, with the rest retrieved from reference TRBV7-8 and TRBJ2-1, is GAGVSQSPRYKVAKRGQDVALRCDPISGHVSLFWYQQALGQGPEFLTYFQNEAQLDKSGLPSDRFFAERPEGSVSTLKIQRTQQEDSAVYLCASSPGVAGRSYNEQFFGPGTRLTVL.

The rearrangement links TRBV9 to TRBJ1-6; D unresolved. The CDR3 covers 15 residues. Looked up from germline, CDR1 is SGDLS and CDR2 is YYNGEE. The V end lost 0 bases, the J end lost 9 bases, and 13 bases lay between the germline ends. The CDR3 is CASSVAEGKGSPLHF. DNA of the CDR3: TGTGCCAGCAGCGTAGCTGAGGGAAAGGGTTCACCCCTCCACTTT.

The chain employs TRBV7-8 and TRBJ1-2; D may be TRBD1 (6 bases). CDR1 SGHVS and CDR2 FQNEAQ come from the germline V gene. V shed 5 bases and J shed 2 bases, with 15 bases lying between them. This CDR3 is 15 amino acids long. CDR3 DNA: TGTGCCAGCAGCGCGGGGGGGCAGGAAAACTATGGCTACACCTTC. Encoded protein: CASSAGGQENYGYTF.

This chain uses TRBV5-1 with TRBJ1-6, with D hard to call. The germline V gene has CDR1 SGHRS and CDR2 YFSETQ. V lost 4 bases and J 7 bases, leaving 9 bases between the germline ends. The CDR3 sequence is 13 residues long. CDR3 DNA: TGCGCCAGCAGCGGGTCAGGCAATTCACCCCTCCACTTT. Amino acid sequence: CASSGSGNSPLHF.

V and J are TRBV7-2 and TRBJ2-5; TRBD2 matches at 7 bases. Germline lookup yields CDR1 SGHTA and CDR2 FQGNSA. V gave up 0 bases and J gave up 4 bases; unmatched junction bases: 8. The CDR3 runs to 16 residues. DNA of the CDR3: TGTGCCAGCAGCTTAGCGCGCGGGAGTGGAGGAGAGACCCAGTACTTC. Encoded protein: CASSLARGSGGETQYF.